Detailed here is one T cell receptor beta chain. The data belong to a study of cytomegalovirus exposure and HLA in healthy donors. Assay used: immunoSEQ multiplex PCR; TCRdb lists only in-frame clones, some missing. The top ten clones hold 0.37% of a sample with some 250,000 clones, 90% of them seen once. CDR1 and CDR2 (germline): MDHEN, SYDVKM. This CDR3 contains 14 residues. Trimming took 2 bases from V and 5 from J; bases not matched to a gene: 3. This chain connects TRBV28 to TRBJ1-5; 7 positions match TRBD1. The sample was PBMCs. The TCR was taken from a young woman in good health and CMV-seronegative. The CDR3 DNA is TGTGCCAGCAGTTTAAGGGGGCCGTATCAGCCCCAGCATTTT. It yields the protein CASSLRGPYQPQHF.